Below are 27 T cell receptor beta chains sequenced from a single sample in a study of response to subunit inactivated influenza vaccine. TCRdb analysed the RT-PCR reads with MiXCR anew, one entry per CDR3 protein. The sample lists fewer than 700,000 distinct CDR3 sequences; 13% were seen once. Sequences were derived from PBMCs from blood, sampled roughly 45 days after vaccination. These receptors were obtained from a man over 45 who received an inactivated influenza vaccine.

J is TRBJ1-4 and V is TRBV7-2; no reliable D call. V lost 5 bases and J lost 12, with 10 bases in between. In germline, CDR1 is SGHTA, CDR2 FQGNSA. The CDR3 covers 11 residues. CDR3 region: CASSPGLQLFF. Written as DNA, the CDR3 is TGTGCCAGCAGCCCGGGCCTCCAACTGTTTTTT.

This clonotype was found a few times. The chain combines TRBV5-1 with TRBJ2-7; 10 bases agree with TRBD2. V lost 4 bases to trimming and J lost 4 bases; unmatched junction nucleotides: 8. From germline, CDR1 is SGHRS and CDR2 YFSETQ. The CDR3 is 15 amino acids. The CDR3, as DNA: TGCGCCAGCAGCCCAGGACTAGCGGAGACTTACGAGCAGTACTTC. It translates to CASSPGLAETYEQYF.

CDR3 sequence (DNA): TGCAGCGCTCGTCCCGGGACAGGGGTTCGGAACACTGAAGCTTTCTTT. This encodes CSARPGTGVRNTEAFF. This chain connects TRBV29-1 to TRBJ1-1; 10 positions match TRBD1. The V and J ends lost 7 bases and 1 base, in that order; junction bases with no gene match: 12. The CDR3 loop spans 16 amino acids. Germline values: CDR1 SQVTM, CDR2 ANQGSEA.

The V gene is TRBV10-3, the J gene TRBJ2-7, with D hard to call. Germline V gene lookup returns CDR1 ENHRY and CDR2 SYGVKD. Trimming removed 0 bases at V and 4 bases at J, with 10 bases between. There are 14 residues in the CDR3. Written as DNA, the CDR3 is TGTGCCATCAGTGAGTCGGGTAGGGATTACGAGCAGTACTTC. As protein: CAISESGRDYEQYF.

This chain links TRBV28 with TRBJ2-5; D is possibly TRBD2 (6 bases). CDR3 size: 18 residues. V was trimmed by 2 bases and J by 5 bases, leaving 24 bases between them. Germline values: CDR1 MDHEN, CDR2 SYDVKM. DNA of the CDR3: TGTGCCAGCAGTTTAGGGGAGGAGGGGTCGGGGTCCAGGGAGACCCAGTACTTC. Its translation: CASSLGEEGSGSRETQYF.

This clonotype has just a few counts. V and J are TRBV3-1 and TRBJ2-3; tentative D call: TRBD2 (5 bases). Germline CDR1 and CDR2: LGHDT and YNNKEL (reference sequence). The length of the CDR3 is 15 residues. Trimming removed 1 base at V and 3 bases at J, with 11 bases between. The CDR3 DNA reads as TGTGCCAGCAGCCAAGCAGCGGTTTCGACAGATACGCAGTATTTT. This sequence encodes CASSQAAVSTDTQYF.

This clonotype was counted a few times. The chain combines TRBV7-9 with TRBJ2-5; no firm D call. Germline V gene sequence: CDR1 SEHNR, CDR2 FQNEAQ (reference sequence). This CDR3 is built from 12 residues. Between the trimmed V and J ends, which lost 1 base and 4 bases, there was a span of 4 bases. The CDR3 reads CASSLVTETQYF. Written as DNA, the CDR3 is TGTGCCAGCAGCTTAGTCACAGAGACCCAGTACTTC.

The chain joins TRBV6-1 to TRBJ1-4; D perhaps matches TRBD1 (6 bases). V lost 6 bases to trimming and J lost 4 bases, with 15 bases between them. Per germline, CDR1 MNHNS and CDR2 SASEGT. CDR3 length: 15 amino acids. The CDR3, as DNA: TGTGCCAGCAGCCCCGGGACACTTCATAATGAAAAACTGTTTTTT. Translation: CASSPGTLHNEKLFF.

The chain carries TRBV5-1 and TRBJ1-1; the match to TRBD1 covers 11 bases. CDR3 size: 15 residues. V shed 4 bases, J shed 3 bases, and the junction held 5 bases outside the gene matches. The germline V gene encodes CDR1 SGHRS and CDR2 YFSETQ. CDR3 sequence reads: CASSGGDRGDTEAFF. The CDR3 coding sequence is TGCGCCAGCAGCGGAGGGGACAGGGGGGACACTGAAGCTTTCTTT. Full variable domain (missing parts from reference TRBV5-1 and TRBJ1-1): KAGVTQTPRYLIKTRGQQVTLSCSPISGHRSVSWYQQTPGQGLQFLFEYFSETQRNKGNFPGRFSGRQFSNSRSEMNVSTLELGDSALYLCASSGGDRGDTEAFFGQGTRLTVV.

The J gene is TRBJ2-2, the V gene TRBV6-5; D remains unclear. Per germline, CDR1 MNHEY and CDR2 SVGAGI. V shed 0 bases and J shed 4 bases, with 9 bases lying between them. The CDR3 runs to 15 residues. CDR3 protein: CASSYSTAGTGELFF. CDR3 DNA sequence: TGTGCCAGCAGTTACTCGACGGCAGGCACCGGGGAGCTGTTTTTT.

The chain recombines TRBV4-1 with TRBJ1-5; D unresolved. There are 15 residues in the CDR3. Trimming took off 0 bases at V and 4 bases at J, with 10 bases between the two ends. Germline CDR1 MGHRA, CDR2 YSYEKL. This CDR3 reads CASSQDSSENQPQHF. CDR3 nucleotide sequence: TGCGCCAGCAGCCAAGATTCCTCAGAGAATCAGCCCCAGCATTTT.

This clonotype was counted only a few times. The J gene is TRBJ2-1, the V gene TRBV4-2, with 8 nucleotides matching TRBD2. With 5 bases clipped from V and 7 bases from J, the junction kept 7 bases outside the gene matches. Germline V CDR1 and CDR2: LGHNA, YNFKEQ. CDR3 length: 14 amino acids. The CDR3 nucleotides are TGTGCCAGCAGCAACACCGGGACTAGAAATGAGCAGTTCTTC. It is translated as CASSNTGTRNEQFF.

A few counts support this clonotype. The chain links TRBV20-1 to TRBJ1-4; D is undetermined. Trimming took off 5 bases at V and 6 bases at J, with 10 bases between the two ends. The CDR3 extends over 12 amino acids. Germline V gene data show CDR1 as DFQATT and CDR2 as SNEGSKA (reference sequence). CDR3 in amino acids: CSAPRLDEKLFF. The CDR3 nucleotides read TGCAGTGCTCCACGACTGGATGAAAAACTGTTTTTT.

The chain has TRBV15 and TRBJ2-2, with D perhaps TRBD1 (5 bases). This CDR3 is built from 16 residues. Trimming took 1 base from V and 8 from J, leaving 17 bases between them. CDR1 is LNHNV and CDR2 is YYDKDF in the germline V gene (reference sequence). CDR3 sequence (DNA): TGTGCCACCAGCAGAGTCCAGGGTATTCAGTCTGGGGAGCTGTTTTTT. Translating gives CATSRVQGIQSGELFF. Drawing the rest from reference TRBV15 and TRBJ2-2, the complete variable domain is DAMVIQNPRYQVTQFGKPVTLSCSQTLNHNVMYWYQQKSSQAPKLLFHYYDKDFNNEADTPDNFQSRRPNTSFCFLDIRSPGLGDTAMYLCATSRVQGIQSGELFFGEGSRLTVL.

This clonotype was observed a handful of times. The chain couples TRBV6-1 to TRBJ2-2; D might be TRBD2 (6 bases). Trimming stripped 7 bases from V and 4 bases from J, with 13 bases between. From germline, CDR1 is MNHNS and CDR2 SASEGT. This CDR3 contains 14 residues. CDR3 DNA sequence: TGTGCCAGCAAATTCGTGGGGGGCACCGGGGAGCTGTTTTTT. Amino acids: CASKFVGGTGELFF.

This clonotype was seen a few times. The J gene is TRBJ2-3, the V gene TRBV20-1, with no clear D. This CDR3 is 15 amino acids long. V was trimmed by 2 bases and J by 1 base, leaving 13 bases between them. Germline lookup yields CDR1 DFQATT and CDR2 SNEGSKA (reference sequence). The CDR3 DNA sequence: TGCAGTGCTAGAAAACGGGCCGGTGGCACAGATACGCAGTATTTT. Its translation is CSARKRAGGTDTQYF.

The gene calls are TRBV20-1 and TRBJ1-1; tentatively, D is TRBD1 (5 bases). The V gene lost 6 bases and the J gene lost 3 bases, with 17 bases spanning the gap. The CDR3 is made up of 14 amino acids. From germline, CDR1 is DFQATT and CDR2 SNEGSKA (reference sequence). The CDR3 sequence is CSASNPGGDTEAFF. The CDR3 DNA is TGCAGTGCCTCCAACCCCGGGGGAGACACTGAAGCTTTCTTT.

This clonotype was seen a handful of times. The chain carries TRBV29-1 and TRBJ2-2, with no clear D. Trimming left V 3 bases short and J 2 bases short, with 4 bases between. This CDR3 spans 12 amino acids. In germline, CDR1 is SQVTM, CDR2 ANQGSEA. The CDR3 DNA reads as TGCAGCGTTGACAGTAACACCGGGGAGCTGTTTTTT. Translated: CSVDSNTGELFF.

J is TRBJ2-6 and V is TRBV6-2 or TRBV6-3; unclear D gene. Germline assignment: CDR1 MNHEY and CDR2 SVGEGT. The CDR3 is 15 amino acids. V dropped 7 bases and J dropped 1 base, with 11 bases sitting between them. The CDR3 loop reads CASTPALSGANVLTF. In DNA form, the CDR3 reads TGTGCCAGCACCCCGGCCTTATCTGGGGCCAACGTCCTGACTTTC.

This clonotype turned up a few times. V usage is TRBV20-1 and J usage is TRBJ1-4; D is unresolved. Trimming took 5 bases from V and 8 from J, leaving 6 bases between them. This CDR3 comprises 10 residues. Germline assignment: CDR1 DFQATT and CDR2 SNEGSKA (reference sequence). DNA of the CDR3: TGCAGTGCTCAGGACGAAAAACTGTTTTTT. Protein product: CSAQDEKLFF.

In this sample, this clonotype turned up a few times. The CDR3 here is CASSLSGDRRPQHF. The CDR3 region has the DNA TGTGCCAGCAGTTTAAGTGGCGATCGGCGGCCCCAGCATTTT. The J gene is TRBJ1-5, the V gene TRBV28; D is unresolved. Germline CDR1 reads MDHEN; CDR2 reads SYDVKM. The length of the CDR3 is 14 residues. The V end was cut by 2 bases, the J end by 9 bases, with 14 bases between.

V usage is TRBV20-1 and J usage is TRBJ2-3; 8 bases map to TRBD2. The germline gives CDR1 DFQATT, CDR2 SNEGSKA (reference sequence). With V trimmed by 4 bases and J by 2 bases, 5 bases remained unmatched. The CDR3 has 14 residues. DNA of the CDR3: TGCAGTGCTACTCTAGCGGGTTCCACAGATACGCAGTATTTT. Its protein is CSATLAGSTDTQYF.

There are a few counts of this clonotype. The rearrangement links TRBV5-1 to TRBJ2-6, with D perhaps being TRBD1 or TRBD2 (6 bases each). Trimming removed 4 bases from V and 2 bases from J, with 10 bases in between. Germline-derived CDR1 and CDR2 are SGHRS and YFSETQ. This CDR3 has 15 residues. DNA of the CDR3: TGCGCCAGCAGCGCGGGACAAACTGGGGCCAACGTCCTGACTTTC. The encoded protein is CASSAGQTGANVLTF.

The chain joins TRBV3-1 to TRBJ1-4; no reliable D call. The germline gives CDR1 LGHDT, CDR2 YNNKEL (reference sequence). This CDR3 has 15 residues. Trimming took off 3 bases at V and 4 bases at J, with 12 bases between the two ends. The CDR3 bases are TGTGCCAGCAGCCAGGCGGTTGTGGGTAATGAAAAACTGTTTTTT. Translated, it gives CASSQAVVGNEKLFF.

The V gene is TRBV28, the J gene TRBJ2-1; 7 nucleotides line up with TRBD2. The CDR3 has 19 residues. Germline V gene sequence: CDR1 MDHEN, CDR2 SYDVKM. With 1 base clipped from V and 1 base from J, the junction kept 13 bases outside the gene matches. CDR3 in amino acids: CASSLFGGGPFGSYNEQFF. DNA of the CDR3: TGTGCCAGCAGTTTATTTGGGGGAGGGCCCTTTGGATCCTACAATGAGCAGTTCTTC.

The chain recombines TRBV7-2 with TRBJ2-1; D is tentatively TRBD1 or TRBD2 (5 bases each). This CDR3 comprises 13 residues. V lost 1 base, J lost 15 bases, and 16 bases lay in between. Germline CDR1 reads SGHTA; CDR2 reads FQGNSA. CDR3 region: CASSLGTGDPLFF. Written as DNA, the CDR3 is TGTGCCAGCAGCTTAGGGACTGGGGACCCACTGTTCTTC.

This clonotype was found a few times. The V gene is TRBV10-1, the J gene TRBJ2-3; weak D call: TRBD1 (7 bases). V lost 3 bases and J lost 3, with 16 bases in between. The CDR3 has 16 amino acids. Germline CDR1 is WNHNN and CDR2 is SYGVQD (reference sequence). CDR3 bases: TGCGCCAGCAGTGATTGGAGGGGGCGCCGGACAGATACGCAGTATTTT. Translation gives CASSDWRGRRTDTQYF.